This TCR beta chain was observed in a study of cytomegalovirus exposure and HLA in healthy donors (dated by TCRdb to the late 2010s). Broadly, across the study: According to a later analysis, the 120 or so validation repertoires were produced on the same platform as the 666 repertoires of the first cohort. To predict cytomegalovirus infection status, the study brought together high-throughput TCR immunosequencing, statistical association of individual TCRs with disease status, and machine learning. The study was designed to test whether signatures of past pathogen exposure could be identified by cataloging public T cell receptors. Besides the first cohort of approximately 670 subjects, a separate validation cohort made up of 95 to 150 different subjects was used.

Library prep was done by the immunoSEQ multiplex PCR assay. In the paper's pipeline: A statistical classification framework was built to diagnose cytomegalovirus status from the catalog of TCR beta chain sequences. TCRdb retrieved this table from immuneACCESS and kept in-frame rearrangements only. Not all clones are present; in checked studies, unresolved V genes account for under half, and no reason is known for the remainder. V and J calls and clone size follow that table, whereas D and trimming were derived from the DNA. The sample has 55,000 to 80,000 clones on record, approximately 95% of them singletons. In total, the top ten clones hold roughly 7.3% of the sample. V was cut back by 6 bases and J by 1 base, leaving a gap of 12 bases between them. From its cysteine to its phenylalanine, the CDR3 spans 14 amino acids. Of the read, only the CDR3 DNA is kept; its 42 bases are in frame from base 1. Reading the germline V gene (reference sequence) gives CDR1 SEHNR and CDR2 FQNEAQ.

The research as a whole found: A later analysis lacked HLA typing for the validation cohort, so it scored co-occurrence in that cohort across all 110 or so repertoires. A later analysis found that TCRs clustered in the first cohort also tended to co-occur in the 110 or so validation repertoires, with 94% of cluster scores above 0. A few of the identified cytomegalovirus-associated TCR beta chains were confirmed in vitro to be specific for cytomegalovirus antigens. In the study, about 150 TCR beta chains were listed as associated with cytomegalovirus. The authors suggested that the approach could potentially be extended to other disease states and immunological phenotypes. Across donors, most TCR sequences were observed very rarely, whereas some public TCRs were present in many individuals. The classifier was reported to diagnose cytomegalovirus status with high specificity and sensitivity in both the original cohort and the validation cohort.

On this clone: What this receptor recognizes is not known. No much larger clonotype is one base removed from it; base qualities were not supplied.

The donors were included in the validation cohort of roughly 130 subjects, a group kept apart from the approximately 700-subject first cohort. The sequenced sample was PBMCs. The rearranged chain carries TRBV7-9 and TRBJ1-2, with a weak D call of TRBD1 (5 bases match). The TCR originated in a woman aged 18-29 years in good health and CMV-seropositive. This receptor has the CDR3 CASRDTSDNYGYTF. The sequenced DNA: TGTGCCAGCAGGGACACCTCCGATAACTATGGCTACACCTTC.